The rows below give T cell receptor beta chains drawn from one sample of a study of CD8 T cells in Susac syndrome. TCRdb re-called the immunoSEQ multiplex PCR reads through MiXCR, storing one row per CDR3 protein. The sample has 95,000 to 150,000 distinct CDR3 sequences, roughly 94% seen once. Sequencing was done on a sample of CD4+ T cells from PBMCs. The receptor source for this set is a human donor in good health. Each CDR3 is given with its conserved first and last residue. Each record gives: D gene, V gene, J gene, clone size, CDR3 DNA, CDR3 protein. The D gene is left open where the match is weak. A row's size may be missing; if present it is once, few, many or a size class.

D gene: NA
V gene: TRBV12-3/TRBV12-4
J gene: TRBJ2-5
clone size: NA
CDR3 DNA: TGTGCCAGCAGTTTTCCTCGGGACGGTTCGTACCAAGAGACCCAGTACTTC
CDR3 protein: CASSFPRDGSYQETQYF

D gene: NA
V gene: TRBV9
J gene: TRBJ2-1
clone size: NA
CDR3 DNA: TGTGCCAGCAGCGTAGTGTATGGAAATGAGCAGTTCTTC
CDR3 protein: CASSVVYGNEQFF

D gene: TRBD1
V gene: TRBV3-1
J gene: TRBJ1-1
clone size: NA
CDR3 DNA: TGTGCCAGCAGCCTAACGACAGGGGCGAACACTGAAGCTTTCTTT
CDR3 protein: CASSLTTGANTEAFF

D gene: TRBD1
V gene: TRBV4-2
J gene: TRBJ1-1
clone size: NA
CDR3 DNA: TGTGCCAGCAGCCAAAAGGGGACAGGGTCGGGTAACACTGAAGCTTTCTTT
CDR3 protein: CASSQKGTGSGNTEAFF

D gene: NA
V gene: TRBV5-1
J gene: TRBJ2-3
clone size: NA
CDR3 DNA: TGCGCCAGCAGCCCCGGGCAGGTTTTGGCAGATACGCAGTATTTT
CDR3 protein: CASSPGQVLADTQYF

D gene: TRBD2
V gene: TRBV5-1
J gene: TRBJ2-3
clone size: NA
CDR3 DNA: TGCGCCAGCAGCTTGGCGGGGCAGCGGGAGGAAGCAGATACGCAGTATTTT
CDR3 protein: CASSLAGQREEADTQYF

D gene: NA
V gene: TRBV7-2
J gene: TRBJ1-1
clone size: NA
CDR3 DNA: TGTGCCAGCAGCCAGCTTCTCGGTCACGCTTTCTTT
CDR3 protein: CASSQLLGHAFF

D gene: TRBD1
V gene: TRBV3-1
J gene: TRBJ1-5
clone size: NA
CDR3 DNA: TGTGCCAGCAGCCGGGACAGGGGCCCCCTTTGGCCCCAGCATTTT
CDR3 protein: CASSRDRGPLWPQHF

D gene: TRBD1
V gene: TRBV15
J gene: TRBJ2-7
clone size: NA
CDR3 DNA: TGTGCCACCAGCACCGGGACAGAACCTCAGGAGCAGTACTTC
CDR3 protein: CATSTGTEPQEQYF

D gene: NA
V gene: TRBV3-1
J gene: TRBJ2-5
clone size: NA
CDR3 DNA: TGTGCCAGCAGCCATCCGGGACACAAAGAGACCCAGTACTTC
CDR3 protein: CASSHPGHKETQYF

D gene: NA
V gene: TRBV11-1
J gene: TRBJ2-7
clone size: NA
CDR3 DNA: TGTGCCAGCCAGACAGGTCCCATCTCCTACGAGCAGTACTTC
CDR3 protein: CASQTGPISYEQYF

D gene: TRBD1
V gene: TRBV28
J gene: TRBJ2-7
clone size: NA
CDR3 DNA: TGTGCCAGCGCTGGACAGGGGGTCGGCGAGCAGTACTTC
CDR3 protein: CASAGQGVGEQYF

D gene: NA
V gene: TRBV7-2
J gene: TRBJ1-1
clone size: once
CDR3 DNA: TGTGCCAGCAGCTTCCCCAGATCTGGGGTGAACACTGAAGCTTTCTTT
CDR3 protein: CASSFPRSGVNTEAFF

D gene: NA
V gene: TRBV6-1
J gene: TRBJ2-7
clone size: NA
CDR3 DNA: TGTGCCAGCTCAAGAACACCTCCGAGACAGGCTTACGAGCAGTACTTC
CDR3 protein: CASSRTPPRQAYEQYF